The rows below give T cell receptor beta chains drawn from one sample of a study of blood T cell repertoires in COVID-19. Only in-frame clones appear in the TCRdb table, and some are missing; sequencing was by immunoSEQ multiplex PCR. The sample includes about 280,000 clones, 85% of them seen just once. Sequenced sample: PBMCs or T cells enriched from blood (not recorded which). The origin of the receptors is a woman aged 50 to 65 who had recovered from COVID-19. Each CDR3 is given with its conserved first and last residue. The D gene is left open where the match is weak. The size field is filled for only some rows; it gives once, few, many or a size class.

clone size | J gene | V gene | D gene | CDR3 protein | CDR3 DNA
. | TRBJ2-3 | TRBV28 | TRBD2 | CASRYTGTSGGAWNTQYF | TGTGCCAGCAGGTACACCGGGACTAGCGGGGGGGCCTGGAATACGCAGTATTTT
. | TRBJ1-4 | TRBV10-3 | TRBD1 | CATTGDMGKKLFF | TGTGCCACCACAGGGGACATGGGGAAAAAACTGTTTTTT
. | TRBJ1-3 | TRBV10-2 | . | CASRLSSGNTIYF | TGCGCCAGCAGACTGAGCTCTGGAAACACCATATATTTT
. | TRBJ2-7 | TRBV30 | . | CAWGRRSSYEQYF | TGTGCCTGGGGACGGAGAAGCTCCTACGAGCAGTACTTC
. | TRBJ2-7 | TRBV3-1/TRBV3-2 | TRBD2 | CASSYEPGLAFYEQYF | TGTGCCAGCAGCTATGAACCGGGACTAGCTTTCTACGAGCAGTACTTC
. | TRBJ1-3 | TRBV7-8 | . | CASSLGSSSGNTIYF | TGTGCCAGCAGCTTAGGATCGAGCTCTGGAAACACCATATATTTT
. | TRBJ2-3 | TRBV3-1/TRBV3-2 | . | CASSLPGTQYF | TGTGCCAGCAGCCTACCCGGTACGCAGTATTTT
. | TRBJ2-5 | TRBV18 | . | CASSPSGVPRETQYF | TGTGCCAGCTCACCTTCCGGGGTCCCTAGGGAGACCCAGTACTTC
once | TRBJ1-5 | TRBV15 | . | CATSRDGAGADQPQHF | TGTGCCACCAGCAGAGATGGTGCGGGGGCAGATCAGCCCCAGCATTTT
. | TRBJ1-6 | TRBV25-1 | . | CASSEYRFGSPLHF | TGTGCCAGCAGTGAATACAGGTTTGGGTCACCCCTCCACTTT
. | TRBJ1-1 | TRBV24-1 | TRBD1 | CATSDPRQGGVAFF | TGTGCCACCAGTGATCCGCGACAGGGCGGGGTAGCTTTCTTT
. | TRBJ2-3 | TRBV5-1 | . | CASSLAPRQGGTDTQYF | TGCGCCAGCAGCTTGGCCCCTAGACAGGGAGGAACAGATACGCAGTATTTT
. | TRBJ1-6 | TRBV6-5 | . | CASGAGRNSPLHF | TGTGCCAGCGGGGCAGGGAGGAATTCACCCCTCCACTTT
once | TRBJ2-7 | TRBV12-3/TRBV12-4 | . | CASSFAYEQYF | TGTGCCAGCAGTTTCGCCTACGAGCAGTACTTC
. | TRBJ1-5 | TRBV18 | . | CASSPKLGGDQPQHF | TGTGCCAGCTCACCAAAGTTGGGGGGAGATCAGCCCCAGCATTTT
. | TRBJ1-4 | TRBV28 | . | CASTDSPYNEKLFF | TGTGCCAGCACGGACTCCCCCTATAATGAAAAACTGTTTTTT
. | TRBJ2-5 | TRBV28 | . | CASSLFVEGSETQYF | TGTGCCAGCAGCCTCTTCGTGGAGGGGAGCGAGACCCAGTACTTC
. | TRBJ1-1 | TRBV29-1 | . | CSVEGRSRTEAFF | TGCAGCGTTGAAGGGCGATCGAGGACTGAAGCTTTCTTT
. | TRBJ1-2 | TRBV30 | . | CAWNRRQDYGYTF | TGTGCCTGGAATCGTAGACAGGACTATGGCTACACCTTC
. | TRBJ1-1 | TRBV5-4 | . | CASSFSVNPTVNTEAFF | TGTGCCAGCAGCTTTAGCGTGAACCCGACTGTGAACACTGAAGCTTTCTTT
. | TRBJ1-1 | TRBV11-2 | . | CASSLELGAKNTEAFF | TGTGCCAGCAGCTTAGAACTGGGGGCAAAGAACACTGAAGCTTTCTTT
. | TRBJ2-2 | TRBV5-1 | TRBD2 | CASRPLAGEFGGTGELFF | TGCGCCAGCCGACCTCTAGCGGGCGAGTTCGGTGGCACCGGGGAGCTGTTTTTT
. | TRBJ1-4 | TRBV6-5 | TRBD1 | CASSRGTGGNEKLFF | TGTGCCAGCAGTAGGGGGACAGGGGGGAATGAAAAACTGTTTTTT
. | TRBJ1-1 | TRBV6-6 | . | CAATGTEAFF | TGTGCCGCCACAGGCACTGAAGCTTTCTTT
. | TRBJ1-5 | TRBV6-5 | TRBD1 | CASRGQGAGQPQHF | TGTGCCAGCAGAGGACAGGGGGCTGGACAGCCCCAGCATTTT
. | TRBJ1-4 | TRBV5-1 | . | CASSLGHRGGEKLFF | TGCGCCAGCAGCTTGGGGCACAGAGGAGGGGAAAAACTGTTTTTT
. | TRBJ2-2 | TRBV9 | TRBD2 | CASSVRLAGGLLTGELFF | TGTGCCAGCAGCGTAAGACTAGCGGGGGGGCTGTTGACCGGGGAGCTGTTTTTT
. | TRBJ1-5 | TRBV18 | TRBD1 | CASSHKTGTANQPQHF | TGTGCCAGCTCACACAAAACCGGGACAGCCAATCAGCCCCAGCATTTT
once | TRBJ2-7 | TRBV28 | TRBD2 | CASKWEGESYEQYF | TGTGCCAGCAAATGGGAGGGAGAGTCCTACGAGCAGTACTTC
. | TRBJ1-1 | TRBV27 | . | CASSLGQGRGLNTEAFF | TGTGCCAGCAGCTTGGGGCAAGGCCGGGGGTTGAACACTGAAGCTTTCTTT
. | TRBJ1-6 | TRBV19 | . | CASSMREDSPLHF | TGTGCCAGTAGTATGCGAGAGGATTCACCCCTCCACTTT
. | TRBJ1-2 | TRBV3-1/TRBV3-2 | . | CASSQAQGIHGYTF | TGTGCCAGCAGCCAAGCACAGGGAATACATGGCTACACCTTC
. | TRBJ1-2 | TRBV18 | TRBD1 | CASSPRRDRGRGNLTYGYTF | TGTGCCAGCTCACCACGGCGGGACAGGGGCCGAGGCAACCTAACCTATGGCTACACCTTC
. | TRBJ2-1 | TRBV10-2 | TRBD2 | CASSESGTSLANEQFF | TGCGCCAGCAGTGAGTCGGGGACTAGCCTTGCCAATGAGCAGTTCTTC
. | TRBJ1-1 | TRBV7-2 | TRBD1 | CASSLLNRGLGTEAFF | TGTGCCAGCAGCTTACTAAACAGGGGGCTTGGCACTGAAGCTTTCTTT
. | TRBJ2-1 | TRBV27 | TRBD1 | CASSLSSRTGSNEQFF | TGTGCCAGCAGTTTATCCTCCCGGACAGGGTCCAATGAGCAGTTCTTC
. | TRBJ2-2 | TRBV18 | . | CASSPARARGGGELFF | TGTGCCAGCTCACCAGCCCGCGCCCGAGGGGGCGGGGAGCTGTTTTTT
. | TRBJ2-3 | TRBV5-4 | . | CASRSRFQGGTDTQYF | TGTGCCAGCAGGTCGCGGTTCCAGGGGGGTACAGATACGCAGTATTTT
. | TRBJ1-5 | TRBV19 | TRBD1 | CASSHRDRDHQPQHF | TGTGCCAGTAGTCACCGGGACAGGGATCATCAGCCCCAGCATTTT
few | TRBJ1-1 | TRBV5-1 | . | CASSFQGITEAFF | TGCGCCAGCAGCTTCCAGGGAATCACTGAAGCTTTCTTT
. | TRBJ2-7 | TRBV14 | . | CASSQGYYYEQYF | TGTGCCAGCAGCCAAGGATACTACTACGAGCAGTACTTC
. | TRBJ1-1 | TRBV18 | . | CASSPSTTRGTEAFF | TGTGCCAGCTCACCAAGTACTACCCGAGGGACTGAAGCTTTCTTT
. | TRBJ1-6 | TRBV30 | TRBD1 | CAWSGTGISYNSPLHF | TGTGCCTGGAGCGGGACAGGGATCTCCTATAATTCACCCCTCCACTTT
many | TRBJ1-6 | TRBV28 | . | CASTSQRGSLHF | TGTGCCAGCACTTCACAAAGGGGGTCCCTCCACTTT
. | TRBJ1-5 | TRBV7-4 | . | CASSPSRDRPNQPQHF | TGTGCCAGCAGCCCTAGCCGAGACAGGCCCAATCAGCCCCAGCATTTT
. | TRBJ2-7 | TRBV19 | TRBD2 | CASSNLAAYEQYF | TGTGCCAGTAGTAACCTAGCGGCCTACGAGCAGTACTTC
. | TRBJ1-1 | TRBV30 | TRBD1 | CAWTTVQGQTEAFF | TGTGCCTGGACCACCGTACAGGGGCAAACTGAAGCTTTCTTT
once | TRBJ2-3 | TRBV5-1 | TRBD1 | CASSPDRGLTDTQYF | TGCGCCAGCAGCCCGGACAGGGGGCTCACAGATACGCAGTATTTT
. | TRBJ2-7 | TRBV28 | . | CASSSTTGPSYEQYF | TGTGCCAGCAGCTCTACGACAGGCCCGTCCTACGAGCAGTACTTC